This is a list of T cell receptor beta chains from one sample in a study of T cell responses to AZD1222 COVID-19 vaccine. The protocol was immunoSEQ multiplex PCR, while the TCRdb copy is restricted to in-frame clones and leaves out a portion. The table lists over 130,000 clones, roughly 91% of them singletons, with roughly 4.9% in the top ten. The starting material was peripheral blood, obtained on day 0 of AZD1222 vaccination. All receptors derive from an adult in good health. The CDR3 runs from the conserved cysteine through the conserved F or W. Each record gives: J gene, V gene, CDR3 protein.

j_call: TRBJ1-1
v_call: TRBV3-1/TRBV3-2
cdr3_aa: CASSQGFGGTDEAFF

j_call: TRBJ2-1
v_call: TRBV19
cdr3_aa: CASSTIADFSYNEQFF

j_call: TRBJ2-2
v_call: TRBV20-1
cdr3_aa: CSASSSRELFF

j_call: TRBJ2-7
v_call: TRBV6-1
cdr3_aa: CASSEFRGRSYEQYF

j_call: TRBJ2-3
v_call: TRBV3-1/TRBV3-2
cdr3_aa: CASSGKLAGGFCTDTQYF

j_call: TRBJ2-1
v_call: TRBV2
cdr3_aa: CASSEGTGYNEQFF

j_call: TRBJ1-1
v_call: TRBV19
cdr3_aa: CASSHLNTEAFF

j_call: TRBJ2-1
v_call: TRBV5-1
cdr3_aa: CASSLTGDGEQFF

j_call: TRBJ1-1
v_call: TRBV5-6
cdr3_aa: CASSLGVMNTEAFF

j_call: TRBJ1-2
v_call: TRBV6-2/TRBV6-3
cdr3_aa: CASSFGEGPYGYTF

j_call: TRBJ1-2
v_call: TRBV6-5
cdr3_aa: CASSPTPTDSYGYTF

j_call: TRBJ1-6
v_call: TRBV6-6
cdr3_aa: CASSNRGTDNSPLHF

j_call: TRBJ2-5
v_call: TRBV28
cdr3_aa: CASSLPSGGPGTQYF

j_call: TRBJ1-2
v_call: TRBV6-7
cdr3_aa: CASSYSDGTGVAYGYTF

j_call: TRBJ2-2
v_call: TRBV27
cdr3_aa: CASTLAGNTGELFF

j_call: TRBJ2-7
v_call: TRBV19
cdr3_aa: CASSVKAAGGSYEQYF

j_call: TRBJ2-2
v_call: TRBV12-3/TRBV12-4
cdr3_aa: CASSLLTGELFF

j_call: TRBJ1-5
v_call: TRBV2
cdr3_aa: CASSEAGGARQPQHF

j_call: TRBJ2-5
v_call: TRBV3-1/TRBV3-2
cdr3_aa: CASSHNDSEDRDQETQYF

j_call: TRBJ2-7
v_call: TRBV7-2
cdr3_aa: CASSISGSGYEQYF

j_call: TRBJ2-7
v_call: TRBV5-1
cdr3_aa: CASSLARDRYEQYF

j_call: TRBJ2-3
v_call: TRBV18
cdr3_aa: CASSPLPRGTSTDTQYF

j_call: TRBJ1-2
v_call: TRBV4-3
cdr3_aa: CASSRGTERYGYTF

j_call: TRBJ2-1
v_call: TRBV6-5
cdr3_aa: CATGRSSYYEQFF

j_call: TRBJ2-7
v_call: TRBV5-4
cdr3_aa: CASSWDSSYEQYF

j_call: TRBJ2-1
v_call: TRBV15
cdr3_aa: CATRKETSGYNEQFF

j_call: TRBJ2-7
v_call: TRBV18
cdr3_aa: CASSPSGTLQVHEQYF

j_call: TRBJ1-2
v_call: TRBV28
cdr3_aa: CASSSLETGTPDGYTF

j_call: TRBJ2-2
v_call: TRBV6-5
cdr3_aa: CASNRRTGNTGELFF

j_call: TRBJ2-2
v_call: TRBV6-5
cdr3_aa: CASSGTGTAGELFF

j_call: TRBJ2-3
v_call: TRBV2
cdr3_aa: CASTRDRGDTQYF

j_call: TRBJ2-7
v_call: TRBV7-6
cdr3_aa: CASSPLGGGTYEQYF

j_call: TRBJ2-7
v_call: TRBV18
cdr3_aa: CASSPPGQPYEQYF

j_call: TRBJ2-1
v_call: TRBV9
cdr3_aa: CASSPQGRTSVEQFF

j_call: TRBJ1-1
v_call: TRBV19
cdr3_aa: CASSPRDRGRAFF

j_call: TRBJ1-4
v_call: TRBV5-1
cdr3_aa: CASTKGGADEKLFF

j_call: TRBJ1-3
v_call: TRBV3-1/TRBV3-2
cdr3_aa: CASSLLLPSGNTIYF

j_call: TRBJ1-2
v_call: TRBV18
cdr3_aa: CASSPGQDYGYTF

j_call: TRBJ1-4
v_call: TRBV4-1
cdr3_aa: CASSQAGLGNEKLFF

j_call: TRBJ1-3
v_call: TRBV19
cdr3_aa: CATKPGHLSGNTIYF

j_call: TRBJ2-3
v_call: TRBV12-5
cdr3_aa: CASGPWTGGGSDTQYF

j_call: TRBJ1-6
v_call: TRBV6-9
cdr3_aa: CARLRGSSYNSPLHF

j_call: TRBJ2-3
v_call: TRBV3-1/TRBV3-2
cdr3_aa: CASSHYGGGVQDTQYF

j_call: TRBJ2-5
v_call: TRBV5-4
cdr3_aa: CASSSQETQYF

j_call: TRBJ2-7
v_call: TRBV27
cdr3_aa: CASSFYPPVSSYEQYF

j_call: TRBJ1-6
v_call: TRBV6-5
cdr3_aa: CASSYSGQGGNSPLHF

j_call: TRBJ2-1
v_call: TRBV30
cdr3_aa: CAFLNDRGNEQFF

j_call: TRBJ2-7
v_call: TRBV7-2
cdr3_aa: CATKITDRVYEQYF

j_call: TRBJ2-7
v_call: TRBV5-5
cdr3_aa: CASSFPGQGYEQYF

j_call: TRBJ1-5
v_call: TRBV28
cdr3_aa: CASRGPGDNQPQHF

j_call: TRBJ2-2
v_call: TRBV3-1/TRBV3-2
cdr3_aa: CASSQWLDTGELFF

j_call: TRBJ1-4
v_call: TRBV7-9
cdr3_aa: CASSQRDGNEKLFF

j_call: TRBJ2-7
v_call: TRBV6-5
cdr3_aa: CATRSSYEQYF

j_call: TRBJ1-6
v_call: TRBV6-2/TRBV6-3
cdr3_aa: CASSYRGLNSPLHF

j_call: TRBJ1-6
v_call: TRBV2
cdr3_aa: CASSDTMGSSYNSPLHF

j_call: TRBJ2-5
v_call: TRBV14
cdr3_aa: CASSPYTAGVQETQYF